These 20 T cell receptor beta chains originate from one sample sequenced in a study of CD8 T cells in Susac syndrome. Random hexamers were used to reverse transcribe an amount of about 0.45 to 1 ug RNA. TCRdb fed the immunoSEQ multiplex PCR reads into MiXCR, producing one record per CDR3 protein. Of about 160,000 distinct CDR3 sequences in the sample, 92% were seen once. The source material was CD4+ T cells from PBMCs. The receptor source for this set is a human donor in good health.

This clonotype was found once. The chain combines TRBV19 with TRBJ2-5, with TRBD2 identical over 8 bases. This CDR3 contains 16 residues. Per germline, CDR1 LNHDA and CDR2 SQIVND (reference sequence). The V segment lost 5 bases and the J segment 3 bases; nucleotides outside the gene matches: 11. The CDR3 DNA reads TGTGCCAGTAGTTTACGGACTAGCTGGGGAAAAGAGACCCAGTACTTC. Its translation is CASSLRTSWGKETQYF. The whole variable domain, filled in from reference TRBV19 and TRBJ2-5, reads DGGITQSPKYLFRKEGQNVTLSCEQNLNHDAMYWYRQDPGQGLRLIYYSQIVNDFQKGDIAEGYSVSREKKESFPLTVTSAQKNPTAFYLCASSLRTSWGKETQYFGPGTRLLVL.

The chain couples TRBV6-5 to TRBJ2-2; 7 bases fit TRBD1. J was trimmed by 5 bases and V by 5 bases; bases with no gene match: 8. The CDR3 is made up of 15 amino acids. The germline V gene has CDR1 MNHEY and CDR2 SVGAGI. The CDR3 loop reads CASSPMTGLTGELFF. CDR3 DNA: TGTGCCAGCAGTCCCATGACAGGGTTAACCGGGGAGCTGTTTTTT.

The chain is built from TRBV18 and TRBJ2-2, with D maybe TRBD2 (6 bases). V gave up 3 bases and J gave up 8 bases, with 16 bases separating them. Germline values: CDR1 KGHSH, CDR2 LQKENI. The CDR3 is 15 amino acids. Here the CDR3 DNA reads TGTGCCAGCTCACCCCTGACTAGTGGAGCAGGGGAGCTGTTTTTT. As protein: CASSPLTSGAGELFF.

The CDR3 loop is CASSLAGTGGTDTQYF. The CDR3 DNA reads as TGTGCCAGCAGCTTAGCGGGGACAGGAGGCACAGATACGCAGTATTTT. This chain uses TRBV7-9 with TRBJ2-3, with 8 bases fitting TRBD1. Germline values: CDR1 SEHNR, CDR2 FQNEAQ (reference sequence). The trim removed 0 bases at V and 1 base at J, leaving 3 bases unmatched. This CDR3 comprises 16 residues.

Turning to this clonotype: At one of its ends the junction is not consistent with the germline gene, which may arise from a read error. Written as DNA, the CDR3 is TGTGCCACCGGTGACAAAAACATTCAGTACTTC. It codes for CATGDKNIQYF. The rearrangement links TRBV24-1 to TRBJ2-4; the D is unclear. The CDR3 is 11 amino acids. Germline-derived CDR1 and CDR2 are KGHDR and SFDVKD.

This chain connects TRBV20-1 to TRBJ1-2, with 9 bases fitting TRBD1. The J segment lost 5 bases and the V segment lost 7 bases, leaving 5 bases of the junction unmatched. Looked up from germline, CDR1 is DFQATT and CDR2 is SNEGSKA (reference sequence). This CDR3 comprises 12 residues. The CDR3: CSGPDRGYGYTF. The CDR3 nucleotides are TGCAGTGGTCCGGACAGGGGTTATGGCTACACCTTC.

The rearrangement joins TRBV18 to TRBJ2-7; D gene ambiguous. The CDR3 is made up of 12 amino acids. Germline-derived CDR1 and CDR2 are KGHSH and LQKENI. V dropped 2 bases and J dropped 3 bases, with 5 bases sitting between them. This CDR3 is CASSPGFYEQYF. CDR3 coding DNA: TGTGCCAGCTCACCAGGGTTCTACGAGCAGTACTTC.

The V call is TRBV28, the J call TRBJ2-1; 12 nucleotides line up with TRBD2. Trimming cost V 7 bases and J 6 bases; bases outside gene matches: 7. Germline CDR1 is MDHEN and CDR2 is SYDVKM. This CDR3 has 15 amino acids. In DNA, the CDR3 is TGTGCCAGCACCGGGACTAGCGGGCCCCGCAATGAGCAGTTCTTC. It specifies CASTGTSGPRNEQFF.

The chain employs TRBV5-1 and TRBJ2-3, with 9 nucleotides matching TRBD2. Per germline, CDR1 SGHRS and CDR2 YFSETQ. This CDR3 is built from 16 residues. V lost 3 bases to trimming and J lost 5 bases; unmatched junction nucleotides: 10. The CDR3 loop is CASSSTSGRPLDTQYF. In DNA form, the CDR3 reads TGCGCCAGCAGCTCCACTAGCGGGCGGCCCTTAGATACGCAGTATTTT.

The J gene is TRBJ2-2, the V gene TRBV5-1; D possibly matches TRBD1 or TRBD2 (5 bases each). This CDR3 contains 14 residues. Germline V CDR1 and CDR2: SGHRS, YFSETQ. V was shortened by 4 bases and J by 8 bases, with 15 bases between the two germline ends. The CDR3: CASSPGTSRGELFF. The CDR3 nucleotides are TGCGCCAGCAGCCCTGGGACCTCCCGTGGGGAGCTGTTTTTT.

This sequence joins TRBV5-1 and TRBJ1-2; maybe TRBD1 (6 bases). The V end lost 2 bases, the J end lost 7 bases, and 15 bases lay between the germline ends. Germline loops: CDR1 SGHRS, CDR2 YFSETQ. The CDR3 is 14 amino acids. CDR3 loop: CASSFEGGARGYTF. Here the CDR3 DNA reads TGCGCCAGCAGCTTTGAAGGGGGGGCGCGTGGCTACACCTTC.

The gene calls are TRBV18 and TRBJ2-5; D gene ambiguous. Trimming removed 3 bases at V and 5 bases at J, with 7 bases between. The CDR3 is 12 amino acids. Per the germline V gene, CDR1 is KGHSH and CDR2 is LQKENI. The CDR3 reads CASSPRLETQYF. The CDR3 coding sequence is TGTGCCAGCTCACCTAGGCTGGAGACCCAGTACTTC.

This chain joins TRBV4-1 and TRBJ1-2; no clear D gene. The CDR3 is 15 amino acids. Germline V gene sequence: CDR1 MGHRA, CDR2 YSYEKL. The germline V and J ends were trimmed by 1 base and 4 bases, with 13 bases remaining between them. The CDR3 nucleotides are TGCGCCAGCAGCCAAGGCCCCATGTACATCTATGGCTACACCTTC. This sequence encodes CASSQGPMYIYGYTF.

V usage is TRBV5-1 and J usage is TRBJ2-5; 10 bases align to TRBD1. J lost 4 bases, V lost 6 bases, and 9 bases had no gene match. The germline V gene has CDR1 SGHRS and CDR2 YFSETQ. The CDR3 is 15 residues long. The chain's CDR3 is CASTSTGTGVETQYF. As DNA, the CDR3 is TGCGCCAGCACTTCCACCGGGACAGGGGTAGAGACCCAGTACTTC.

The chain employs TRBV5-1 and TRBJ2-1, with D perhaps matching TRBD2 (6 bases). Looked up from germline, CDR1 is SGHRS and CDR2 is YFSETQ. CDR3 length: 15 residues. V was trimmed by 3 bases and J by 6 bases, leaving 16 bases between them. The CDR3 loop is CASSSPAGNGNEQFF. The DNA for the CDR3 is TGCGCCAGCAGCTCCCCGGCGGGGAATGGCAATGAGCAGTTCTTC.

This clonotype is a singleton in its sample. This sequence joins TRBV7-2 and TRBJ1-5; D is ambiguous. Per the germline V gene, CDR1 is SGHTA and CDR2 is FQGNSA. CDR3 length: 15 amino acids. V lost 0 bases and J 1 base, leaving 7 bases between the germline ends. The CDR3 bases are TGTGCCAGCAGCTTAGCGCTCGGGAGCAATCAGCCCCAGCATTTT. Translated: CASSLALGSNQPQHF.

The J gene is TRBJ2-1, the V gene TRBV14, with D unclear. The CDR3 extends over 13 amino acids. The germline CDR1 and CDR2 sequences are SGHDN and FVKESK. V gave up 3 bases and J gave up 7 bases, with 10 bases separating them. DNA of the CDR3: TGTGCCAGCAGCCAGCTCGGCGAGAATGAGCAGTTCTTC. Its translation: CASSQLGENEQFF.

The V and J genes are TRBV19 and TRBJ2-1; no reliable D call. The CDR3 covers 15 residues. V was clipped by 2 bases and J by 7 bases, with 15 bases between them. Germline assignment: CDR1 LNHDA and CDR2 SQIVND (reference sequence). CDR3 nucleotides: TGTGCCAGTAGTATATCAAGGGCCCTTCGGAATGAGCAGTTCTTC. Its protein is CASSISRALRNEQFF.

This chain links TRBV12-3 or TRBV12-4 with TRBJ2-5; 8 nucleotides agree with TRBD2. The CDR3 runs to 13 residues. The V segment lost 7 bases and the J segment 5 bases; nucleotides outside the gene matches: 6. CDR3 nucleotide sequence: TGTGCCAGCACCTTAGCGGGAAGGGAGACCCAGTACTTC. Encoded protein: CASTLAGRETQYF.

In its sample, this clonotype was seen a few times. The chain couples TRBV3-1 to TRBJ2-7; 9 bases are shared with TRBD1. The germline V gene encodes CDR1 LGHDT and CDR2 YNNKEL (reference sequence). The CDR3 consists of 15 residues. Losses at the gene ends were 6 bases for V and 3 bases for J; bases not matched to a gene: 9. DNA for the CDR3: TGTGCCAGCAGTCTTAGGGGGACAGGGATCTACGAGCAGTACTTC. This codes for CASSLRGTGIYEQYF.